The 21 T cell receptor beta chains reported below all come from one sample, sequenced in a study of CD8+ T cells in alopecia areata. As the sequencing template, cDNA was produced by extracting RNA and reverse transcribing it. Clones were read by immunoSEQ multiplex PCR, and TCRdb kept only the in-frame ones, dropping some. The sample yields 100,000 to 120,000 clones, about 50% seen once. Sequenced input: NKG2D-low CD8+ T cells sorted from blood. The receptors here all came from a human donor with alopecia areata.

The rearrangement links TRBV27 to TRBJ2-7, with D possibly being TRBD2 (6 bases). V lost 5 bases, J lost 0 bases, and 20 bases lay in between. Germline V lookup: CDR1 MNHEY, CDR2 SMNVEV (reference sequence). The CDR3 extends over 17 amino acids. The CDR3 DNA follows: TGTGCCAGCAGTCCCCGGGACTCCAAGCTTAGCTCCTACGAGCAGTACTTC. Amino acid sequence: CASSPRDSKLSSYEQYF.

This clone was detected only a few times. This chain uses TRBV27 with TRBJ2-3; 7 nucleotides align to TRBD2. After removal of 2 bases from V and 1 base from J, the junction contained 0 bases not matched to a gene. Germline V gene lookup returns CDR1 MNHEY and CDR2 SMNVEV (reference sequence). The CDR3 covers 14 residues. The CDR3 protein is CASSLTSGTDTQYF. The DNA for the CDR3 is TGTGCCAGCAGTTTAACTAGCGGCACAGATACGCAGTATTTT.

The rearrangement links TRBV30 to TRBJ1-5; D possibly corresponds to TRBD1 (6 bases). Trimming removed 2 bases at V and 7 bases at J, with 15 bases between. CDR3 size: 14 residues. Germline V gene sequence: CDR1 GTSNPN, CDR2 SVGIG (reference sequence). CDR3 sequence (DNA): TGTGCCTGGAGTCCAAAGGGGGGACTCCAGCCCCAGCATTTT. This gives the protein CAWSPKGGLQPQHF.

The chain carries TRBV28 and TRBJ1-2; a possible D gene is TRBD1 (6 bases). The CDR3 covers 14 residues. Germline V gene data show CDR1 as MDHEN and CDR2 as SYDVKM. V was shortened by 2 bases and J by 1 base, with 8 bases between the two germline ends. CDR3 DNA: TGTGCCAGCAGTTTACAGGGGCTTAACTATGGCTACACCTTC. Its protein is CASSLQGLNYGYTF.

This clone was counted a few times. The chain joins TRBV27 to TRBJ2-7; unclear D gene. V dropped 0 bases and J dropped 6 bases, with 12 bases sitting between them. This CDR3 has 14 amino acids. The V gene's germline CDR1 is MNHEY and CDR2 SMNVEV (reference sequence). In DNA, the CDR3 is TGTGCCAGCAGTTTATCGGTGACCACGCGCGAGCAGTACTTC. It codes for CASSLSVTTREQYF.

The gene calls are TRBV4-1 and TRBJ2-7; D is undetermined. Germline V gives CDR1 MGHRA, CDR2 YSYEKL. There are 15 residues in the CDR3. V was pared by 7 bases and J by 5 bases, with 21 bases between. The CDR3 here is CASTLVGRVSDEQYF. The DNA of the CDR3 is TGCGCCAGCACCCTCGTAGGTCGGGTTTCGGACGAGCAGTACTTC.

The J gene is TRBJ1-1, the V gene TRBV27; no definite D call. V gave up 3 bases and J gave up 8 bases, with 13 bases separating them. Per germline, CDR1 MNHEY and CDR2 SMNVEV (reference sequence). The CDR3 has 13 residues. The CDR3 reads CASSFHPLNEAFF. The CDR3, as DNA: TGTGCCAGCAGTTTTCACCCCCTGAACGAAGCTTTCTTT.

In its sample, this clone was seen a few times. The V and J genes are TRBV13 and TRBJ2-7; D uncertain. CDR1 PRHDT and CDR2 FYEKMQ come from the germline V gene (reference sequence). This CDR3 region has 14 residues. V was trimmed by 4 bases and J by 6 bases, leaving 16 bases between them. Written as DNA, the CDR3 is TGTGCCAGCAGCTCCGGGTCGGCGGACGGCGAGCAGTACTTC. This translates into CASSSGSADGEQYF.

The J gene is TRBJ1-1, the V gene TRBV10-3; D gene ambiguous. Germline values: CDR1 ENHRY, CDR2 SYGVKD. V was shortened by 0 bases and J by 1 base, with 6 bases between the two germline ends. The CDR3 runs 14 residues. The CDR3 here is CAISESATNTEAFF. CDR3 in DNA: TGTGCCATCAGTGAGTCCGCGACGAACACTGAAGCTTTCTTT.

This chain connects TRBV2 to TRBJ2-1; 12 nucleotides line up with TRBD2. Germline V gene lookup returns CDR1 SNHLY and CDR2 FYNNEI. The CDR3 runs 14 residues. The V gene end was trimmed by 8 bases and the J gene end by 9 bases; junction bases not matched to a gene: 8. This CDR3 reads CASETSGSAGEQFF. CDR3 DNA sequence: TGTGCCAGCGAGACTAGCGGGAGTGCGGGTGAGCAGTTCTTC.

This rearrangement joins TRBV13 to TRBJ2-1; possibly TRBD2 for D (6 bases). Between the trimmed V and J ends, which lost 5 bases and 1 base, there was a span of 12 bases. Germline loops: CDR1 PRHDT, CDR2 FYEKMQ (reference sequence). The CDR3 contains 15 residues. Here the CDR3 DNA reads TGTGCCAGCAGCCTCCGGGACTGGTCCTACAATGAGCAGTTCTTC. The encoded protein is CASSLRDWSYNEQFF.

V and J are TRBV11-2 and TRBJ2-7; TRBD2 matches 8 bases. CDR1 is SGHAT and CDR2 is FQNNGV in the germline V gene. The CDR3 spans 15 residues. The ends lost 6 bases at V and 3 bases at J; junction bases unmatched: 10. The CDR3 nucleotides read TGTGCCAGCAGACCATACTCGGGACTAGACTACGAGCAGTACTTC. Encoded protein: CASRPYSGLDYEQYF.

V gene TRBV27 combines with J gene TRBJ2-1; TRBD1 might be the D (6 bases). This CDR3 has 15 residues. V lost 7 bases and J 8 bases, leaving 21 bases between the germline ends. Germline CDR1 MNHEY, CDR2 SMNVEV (reference sequence). As DNA, the CDR3 is TGTGCCAGCACAGGTGGGGGCACGCCCGTTCATGAGCAGTTCTTC. Protein: CASTGGGTPVHEQFF.

This clone has just a few counts. This chain joins TRBV13 and TRBJ2-7; 14 positions match TRBD2. The CDR3 is 16 amino acids. Germline V gene lookup returns CDR1 PRHDT and CDR2 FYEKMQ (reference sequence). J lost 7 bases, V lost 5 bases, and 10 bases had no gene match. Written as DNA, the CDR3 is TGTGCCAGCAGCAAAACCGCGGGACTAGCGGGAGTGGAGCAGTACTTC. Its protein is CASSKTAGLAGVEQYF.

J is TRBJ1-1 and V is TRBV5-4; possibly TRBD1 for D (5 bases). Trimming left V 6 bases short and J 7 bases short, with 10 bases between. The CDR3 is 11 residues long. The germline V gene encodes CDR1 SGHNT and CDR2 YYREEE (reference sequence). The CDR3 DNA sequence: TGTGCCAGCACGGTGGGGGGTGAAGCTTTCTTT. Translation: CASTVGGEAFF.

This clone was detected a few times. The CDR3 loop reads CASSHGNEQFF. In nucleotides, the CDR3 is TGTGCCAGCTCACACGGCAATGAGCAGTTCTTC. The rearrangement joins TRBV18 to TRBJ2-1, with D hard to call. Trimming stripped 4 bases from V and 6 bases from J, with 4 bases between. There are 11 residues in the CDR3. Germline loops: CDR1 KGHSH, CDR2 LQKENI. The full variable domain, in which reference TRBV18 and TRBJ2-1 provide the parts outside the CDR3, is NAGVMQNPRHLVRRRGQEARLRCSPMKGHSHVYWYRQLPEEGLKFMVYLQKENIIDESGMPKERFSAEFPKEGPSILRIQQVVRGDSAAYFCASSHGNEQFFGPGTRLTVL.

This clone has more than one count but fewer than ten. This chain uses TRBV29-1 with TRBJ2-3; the match to TRBD1 covers 9 bases. Trimming took 8 bases from V and 5 from J; bases not matched to a gene: 11. The V gene's germline CDR1 is SQVTM and CDR2 ANQGSEA. This CDR3 is built from 14 residues. The CDR3 loop reads CSTLTGGRVDTQYF. CDR3 DNA sequence: TGCAGCACCCTGACAGGGGGGCGGGTAGATACGCAGTATTTT.

This clone is medium-sized (0.01 to 0.1%) within its sample. V is TRBV30 and J is TRBJ2-1; the D gene could be TRBD1 or TRBD2 (5 bases each). This CDR3 contains 10 residues. Germline assignment: CDR1 GTSNPN and CDR2 SVGIG (reference sequence). The V end was cut by 5 bases, the J end by 7 bases, with 6 bases between. The CDR3 spells CAWGGNEQFF. For the CDR3, the DNA is TGTGCCTGGGGGGGTAATGAGCAGTTCTTC.

This clone has a handful of counts. V usage is TRBV5-1 and J usage is TRBJ2-1; 12 bases are shared with TRBD2. Losses at the gene ends were 0 bases for V and 9 bases for J; bases not matched to a gene: 13. The CDR3 contains 18 residues. Looked up from germline, CDR1 is SGHRS and CDR2 is YFSETQ. The CDR3 protein is CASSLAATSGRRSGEQFF. The CDR3 DNA sequence: TGCGCCAGCAGCTTGGCCGCGACTAGCGGGAGAAGGTCGGGTGAGCAGTTCTTC.

V usage is TRBV29-1 and J usage is TRBJ2-7; 8 positions match TRBD1. CDR3 size: 16 residues. V dropped 6 bases and J dropped 6; count of bases not matched to a gene: 19. The germline V gene encodes CDR1 SQVTM and CDR2 ANQGSEA. As DNA, the CDR3 is TGCAGCGTCTTGGCAGGGGGCTCAACGGGTCGAGCCGAGCAGTACTTC. This codes for CSVLAGGSTGRAEQYF.

This clone appeared a few times. This sequence joins TRBV5-1 and TRBJ2-7; the D gene could be TRBD1 or TRBD2 (5 bases each). Germline V gives CDR1 SGHRS, CDR2 YFSETQ. This CDR3 has 14 amino acids. V was trimmed by 6 bases and J by 5 bases, leaving 18 bases between them. CDR3 coding DNA: TGCGCCAGCACAGAACCGGGACGGCTTGACGAGCAGTACTTC. As protein: CASTEPGRLDEQYF. The entire variable domain, with the rest obtained from reference TRBV5-1 and TRBJ2-7, is as follows: KAGVTQTPRYLIKTRGQQVTLSCSPISGHRSVSWYQQTPGQGLQFLFEYFSETQRNKGNFPGRFSGRQFSNSRSEMNVSTLELGDSALYLCASTEPGRLDEQYFGPGTRLTVT.